Below, one TCR beta chain is given with its context. This record comes from a study of blood T cell repertoires in COVID-19. Study-level information: Specimens from acute and convalescent COVID-19 originated in the United States, Italy and Spain. The cDNA or gDNA used as material had been derived from T cells, B-cell-depleted T cells, or PBMCs.

Original processing methods: Reference gene primer amplification gave nucleated cell count estimates. Measured with immunoSEQ multiplex PCR; TCRdb has only the in-frame clones, and not every one. That table supplies the V and J calls and clone size; D and trimming were determined from the DNA. The data show hundreds of thousands of clones, with about 89% seen just once and around 4.5% held by the top ten. Germline V gene sequence: CDR1 MNHNY, CDR2 SVGAGI (reference sequence). This CDR3 comprises 17 residues. The ends were cut back, 5 bases at V and 0 bases at J, with 20 bases in the middle. Sequencing input: peripheral blood. This sequence originates from a young woman with acute or convalescent COVID-19. V gene TRBV6-6 combines with J gene TRBJ2-7; perhaps TRBD2 as D (6 bases). This chain's CDR3 is CASSPHRSEGSSYEQYF. The CDR3 coding sequence is TGTGCCAGCAGTCCACACAGATCGGAGGGGAGCTCCTACGAGCAGTACTTC.